This T cell receptor (beta chain) was recorded in a study of identical twins (dated by TCRdb to 2016 to 2017). Background for the entire study: The study deep-sequenced TCR alpha and beta repertoires from monozygotic twins, unrelated adults of various ages and cord blood to test whether fetal clonotypes persist. Replicate twin experiments were performed at different times using different library preparation protocols to rule out contamination.

The investigation overall reported the following: Conclusions relied on cross-sectional statistical analysis, since the same donors could not be followed over many years. The excess sharing between twins in beta out-of-frame sequences was weaker because fewer shared sequences reduced the signal-to-noise ratio. Compared with coincidental sharing between unrelated individuals, out-of-frame TCR alpha sequences shared between twins had an excess of sequences with low generation probability. Abundant cord blood beta clonotypes carried fewer insertions; young adult naive repertoires showed a weaker similar trend, while memory repertoires showed none. Invariant T cells such as MAIT and iNKT could partly confound zero-insertion analyses, although diverse VJ usage argued against such confounding for most clonotypes. Recombination models systematically underestimated out-of-frame TCR alpha sharing in monozygotic twins but agreed with sharing between unrelated individuals.

As to this clonotype: Its cognate antigen has yet to be identified. Base quality data are lacking; no much larger clone is found one base away.

V is clipped by 0 bases and J by 10 bases, and the sequence between their germline boundaries is 11 bases long. There are 14 amino acids in the CDR3, from cysteine to phenylalanine inclusive. Only the CDR3 DNA stays, 42 bases, in frame from base 1. The germline V gene supplies CDR1 SGDLS and CDR2 YYNGEE. Library method: 5' RACE. Sequencing relied on an Illumina HiSeq 2000. A universal primer binding site was added through template switching, and the final cDNA carried a unique molecular identifier so that TCR cDNA molecules could be counted accurately. Specific primers in the conserved constant-segment region were used to synthesize first-strand cDNA for TCR alpha and beta chains. To control for contamination, every cDNA library was double barcoded, receiving both a SMART-Mk sample barcode and Illumina barcodes. TruSeq adapter sequences and Illumina sample barcodes were added in two successive PCR steps. Sequencing of the TCR alpha and beta cDNA libraries was done on the Illumina HiSeq platform using custom primers. The original methods were these. MiGEC was used to process raw reads and extract unique molecular identifiers, and MiXCR was used to find CDR3 positions. Recombination models were inferred per individual with the repgenHMM and IGoR tools using an EM algorithm. Shared clonotype analysis was performed with the tcR package in R, normalizing sharing by the product of cloneset sizes. To study raw recombination without the effects of thymic and clonal selection, out-of-frame nonproductive sequences were analyzed. TCRdb reanalyzed the raw reads on its own, using fastp at Q25 for trimming and MiXCR for clone calling, and kept in-frame beta chains. Merged by CDR3 protein, the rows form single entries marked with the most common genes and DNA. TCRdb's processing, not the authors' own work, is the source of the V and J calls. The sample includes 600,000 to 800,000 distinct CDR3 sequences, with 21% observed a single time. Roughly 4% of the sample comes from the top ten.

Every donor was a healthy Caucasian. The twin cohort comprised three pairs of female monozygotic twins, all aged about 18 to 29 years. Peripheral blood mononuclear cells were used as the source from which RNA for TCR libraries was isolated. The same data also contributed to another study, on T cells expressing NK-cell markers. As noted in the second study: TCR beta-chain repertoires were profiled in sorted CD3+CD56+NKG2C+, CD3+CD56+NKG2C- and CD3+CD56-NKG2C+ T-cell subsets from several donors. Among the eight sequenced donors, seven were HCMV-seropositive and one was HCMV-seronegative. To restrict sorting to alphabetaTCR-expressing T cells, an anti-gammadeltaTCR antibody was added in several experiments. In over five donors, the dominant CD3+CD56+NKG2C+ clonotypes were found to rank among the top 10 CD8+ clonotypes and to make up about 1.0-7.5% of CD8+ T cells. Those dominant clonotypes were again the most abundant among CD3+CD56-NKG2C+ cells in four donors, at roughly 25-60.1%. Whether the expanded NKG2C-expressing T cell clones were specific for HCMV antigens remained unclear. All eight donors whose samples were sequenced were randomly selected healthy volunteers, three of them men and five women. A commercial ELISA kit detecting HCMV-specific IgG in serum was used to determine HCMV serostatus. Bulk peripheral blood T-cell repertoires were additionally sequenced from unsorted PBMC for over 5 donors. MIGEC was used to demultiplex reads and group the reads by UMI, and MiTCR was used to assemble and quantify clonotypes. To exclude erroneous sequences, any TCR cDNA sequence not supported by at least two reads was discarded. The tcR package was used for downstream repertoire analysis, and clonotypes were matched across fractions by CDR3 nucleotide sequence plus V segment. VDJmatch was used to annotate antigen specificity against VDJdb, with one amino acid substitution allowed in CDR3.

This receptor chain uses TRBV9 and TRBJ1-6; a tentative D match to TRBD1 spans 6 bases. This receptor was obtained from a woman younger than 30 in good health. Sequenced: PBMCs. DNA sequence: TGTGCCAGCAGCGTAGCCAGGGGAGACTCACCCCTCCACTTT. Translated, it gives CASSVARGDSPLHF.